This entry lists 25 T cell receptor beta chains sequenced from one sample in a study of cytotoxic CD8 clonotypes in ibrutinib-treated CLL (dated by TCRdb to the early 2020s). The time point label here, explained by the study, means: approximately twelve months on ibrutinib. Libraries were built with the immunoSEQ multiplex PCR assay. TCRdb holds this immuneACCESS table with in-frame rearrangements only. Some clones are missing; in checked studies, unresolved V genes explain under half, and the rest has no known cause. For this sample there are about 160,000 clones; 81% appear just once. The top ten clones comprise roughly 2% of the sample. Sequencing was performed on PBMCs, taken after 12 months of ibrutinib treatment. The receptors originated from a human donor with chronic lymphocytic leukemia.

V gene TRBV29-1 combines with J gene TRBJ2-1; 12 nucleotides align to TRBD2. Germline CDR1 SQVTM, CDR2 ANQGSEA. The CDR3 is made up of 14 amino acids. J lost 7 bases, V lost 5 bases, and 6 bases had no gene match. The CDR3 DNA reads as TGCAGCGTTCGTGCTAGCGGGAGGGGTAATGAGCAGTTCTTC. Protein: CSVRASGRGNEQFF.

V usage is TRBV2 and J usage is TRBJ1-3, with D hard to call. Germline loops: CDR1 SNHLY, CDR2 FYNNEI. V lost 0 bases and J lost 4, with 4 bases in between. This CDR3 comprises 13 residues. In nucleotides, the CDR3 is TGTGCCAGCAGTGAAGCGCTGGGAAACACCATATATTTT. Encoded protein: CASSEALGNTIYF.

V gene TRBV19 combines with J gene TRBJ2-5; 9 bases fit TRBD1. Germline V lookup: CDR1 LNHDA, CDR2 SQIVND (reference sequence). J gave up 5 bases and V 5 bases, and 9 bases lay outside the gene matches. The CDR3 covers 15 residues. In nucleotides, the CDR3 is TGTGCCAGTAGTGACCGACAGGGGGTTTTGGAGACCCAGTACTTC. Protein sequence: CASSDRQGVLETQYF.

The chain carries TRBV2 and TRBJ1-1; no definite D call. Trimming shortened V by 7 bases and J by 4 bases, and 13 bases separated the two germline ends. Germline lookup yields CDR1 SNHLY and CDR2 FYNNEI. The CDR3 has 13 residues. The DNA of the CDR3 is TGTGCCAGCACCCCCGGGGTGGGCACTGAAGCTTTCTTT. This sequence encodes CASTPGVGTEAFF.

V is TRBV28 and J is TRBJ2-5; a possible D gene is TRBD1 (5 bases). The CDR3 sequence is 17 residues long. CDR1 is MDHEN and CDR2 is SYDVKM in the germline V gene. V shed 2 bases and J shed 3 bases, with 19 bases lying between them. CDR3 sequence (DNA): TGTGCCAGCAGTTTAGGGGCCTTTCTCGGGTCAGAAGAGACCCAGTACTTC. Translation: CASSLGAFLGSEETQYF.

V is TRBV7-3 and J is TRBJ2-7; D gene ambiguous. The CDR3 consists of 14 residues. Germline lookup yields CDR1 SGHTA and CDR2 FQGTGA. The V and J ends lost 7 bases and 5 bases respectively, with 18 bases between them. CDR3 sequence (DNA): TGTGCCAGCATCCCCAACACTTGGTGCCACGAGCAGTACTTC. Translating gives CASIPNTWCHEQYF.

This chain links TRBV7-9 with TRBJ1-2; 7 nucleotides align to TRBD1. Germline CDR1 reads SEHNR; CDR2 reads FQNEAQ (reference sequence). J lost 10 bases, V lost 5 bases, and 7 bases had no gene match. The CDR3 is 12 amino acids. CDR3 coding DNA: TGTGCCAGCAGCCGGGACAGTCAAAACTACACCTTC. It encodes CASSRDSQNYTF.

V gene TRBV30 combines with J gene TRBJ2-3, with D possibly matching TRBD2 (5 bases). Between the trimmed V and J ends, which lost 4 bases and 4 bases, there was a span of 15 bases. This CDR3 is built from 14 residues. Germline V CDR1 and CDR2: GTSNPN, SVGIG (reference sequence). CDR3 sequence reads: CAWIWGDGADTQYF. CDR3 bases: TGTGCCTGGATATGGGGAGACGGGGCAGATACGCAGTATTTT.

The J gene is TRBJ1-6, the V gene TRBV5-6; the D gene is possibly TRBD1 (6 bases). The CDR3 is 17 amino acids. V was clipped by 4 bases and J by 7 bases, with 21 bases between them. Germline CDR1 and CDR2: SGHDT and YYEEEE. This chain's CDR3 is CASSPYRASQRNSPLHF. The CDR3 DNA reads as TGTGCCAGCAGCCCATACAGGGCCTCGCAGCGGAATTCACCCCTCCACTTT.

V gene TRBV6-1 combines with J gene TRBJ2-3; no clear D. The CDR3 totals 14 residues. Looked up from germline, CDR1 is MNHNS and CDR2 is SASEGT. V lost 0 bases, J lost 4 bases, and 8 bases lay in between. The CDR3, as DNA: TGTGCCAGCAGTGAAGCGCTAAGGTCAGATACGCAGTATTTT. It encodes CASSEALRSDTQYF.

The V and J genes are TRBV6-6 and TRBJ2-2; D tentatively reads TRBD1 or TRBD2 (5 bases each). Germline values: CDR1 MNHNY, CDR2 SVGAGI (reference sequence). Trimming took off 10 bases at V and 4 bases at J, with 19 bases between the two ends. The CDR3 totals 15 residues. The CDR3 here is CAIRLRDAVTGELFF. The CDR3 DNA is TGTGCCATCAGGCTCCGGGACGCCGTCACCGGGGAGCTGTTTTTT.

This chain connects TRBV7-2 to TRBJ2-7; D remains unclear. Germline CDR1 is SGHTA and CDR2 is FQGNSA. V was trimmed by 0 bases and J by 0 bases, leaving 6 bases between them. This CDR3 spans 14 amino acids. The CDR3 sequence: CASSLAVNSYEQYF. CDR3 coding DNA: TGTGCCAGCAGCTTAGCGGTTAACTCCTACGAGCAGTACTTC.

The V and J genes are TRBV7-6 and TRBJ2-5; the D is unclear. The CDR3 length is 15 residues. V lost 4 bases and J 0 bases, leaving 12 bases between the germline ends. The V gene's germline CDR1 is SGHVS and CDR2 FNYEAQ. The chain's CDR3 is CASSSTTMYQETQYF. The CDR3 nucleotides read TGTGCCAGCAGCTCGACGACGATGTACCAAGAGACCCAGTACTTC. Full variable domain (outside the CDR3, taken from reference TRBV7-6 and TRBJ2-5): GAGVSQSPRYKVTKRGQDVALRCDPISGHVSLYWYRQALGQGPEFLTYFNYEAQQDKSGLPNDRFSAERPEGSISTLTIQRTEQRDSAMYRCASSSTTMYQETQYFGPGTRLLVL.

The V gene is TRBV7-9, the J gene TRBJ1-2, with D unclear. The V end lost 5 bases, the J end lost 4 bases, and 11 bases lay between the germline ends. Germline CDR1 reads SEHNR; CDR2 reads FQNEAQ (reference sequence). The CDR3 spans 13 residues. DNA of the CDR3: TGTGCCAGCAGCCCGGGCGCAGCCTATGGCTACACCTTC. Translated: CASSPGAAYGYTF.

The chain uses TRBV7-8 and TRBJ1-4; TRBD1 might be the D (5 bases). This CDR3 is built from 16 residues. V was shortened by 4 bases and J by 2 bases, with 14 bases between the two germline ends. From germline, CDR1 is SGHVS and CDR2 FQNEAQ. CDR3 protein: CASSSSYRNTNEKLFF. In DNA, the CDR3 is TGTGCCAGCAGCTCCTCCTACAGGAATACTAATGAAAAACTGTTTTTT.

This chain joins TRBV6-6 and TRBJ2-1; D is possibly TRBD1 (5 bases). The CDR3 contains 14 residues. Germline V lookup: CDR1 MNHNY, CDR2 SVGAGI (reference sequence). Trimming left V 7 bases short and J 8 bases short, with 18 bases between. DNA for the CDR3: TGTGCCAGCACCAGAGAGAAGGGGTCTCATGAGCAGTTCTTC. Translating gives CASTREKGSHEQFF.

This clone was seen just once. The chain uses TRBV28 and TRBJ2-5; D uncertain. Germline values: CDR1 MDHEN, CDR2 SYDVKM. Trimming shortened V by 6 bases and J by 6 bases, and 11 bases separated the two germline ends. The CDR3 covers 12 residues. The CDR3 bases are TGTGCCAGCAGCTTTAAGAGACAGACCCAGTACTTC. Protein: CASSFKRQTQYF.

The CDR3 loop is CASSLGGNTQYF. In nucleotides, the CDR3 is TGTGCCAGCAGTTTAGGGGGGAATACGCAGTATTTT. The chain carries TRBV28 and TRBJ2-3; weak D call: TRBD2 (6 bases). Germline V lookup: CDR1 MDHEN, CDR2 SYDVKM. CDR3 length: 12 amino acids. Trimming pared 2 bases from V and 7 bases from J, leaving 7 bases between.

The J gene is TRBJ2-7, the V gene TRBV7-2; D tentatively fits TRBD1 or TRBD2 (5 bases each). Trimming cost V 1 base and J 2 bases, with 15 bases left between them. Germline V gene sequence: CDR1 SGHTA, CDR2 FQGNSA. This CDR3 has 16 amino acids. CDR3 coding DNA: TGTGCCAGCAGCTTAGGAGGGGTTGGGGGAACCTACGAGCAGTACTTC. It yields the protein CASSLGGVGGTYEQYF. The full variable domain, in which reference TRBV7-2 and TRBJ2-7 provide the parts outside the CDR3, is GAGVSQSPSNKVTEKGKDVELRCDPISGHTALYWYRQSLGQGLEFLIYFQGNSAPDKSGLPSDRFSAERTGGSVSTLTIQRTQQEDSAVYLCASSLGGVGGTYEQYFGPGTRLTVT.

This clone was seen a few times. V is TRBV5-4 and J is TRBJ2-6, with a tentative D call TRBD1 (6 bases). CDR1 and CDR2 from the germline V gene are SGHNT and YYREEE (reference sequence). CDR3 length equals 17 residues. With 3 bases removed from V and 4 bases from J, the gap between germline ends came to 17 bases. The CDR3 bases are TGTGCCAGCAGCTGGGAGACACAGGGCTCCGGGGCCAACGTCCTGACTTTC. It specifies CASSWETQGSGANVLTF.

The V gene is TRBV7-9, the J gene TRBJ1-1; D ambiguous. Trimming shortened V by 4 bases and J by 1 base, and 13 bases separated the two germline ends. Germline loops: CDR1 SEHNR, CDR2 FQNEAQ (reference sequence). CDR3 length equals 15 residues. In DNA, the CDR3 is TGTGCCAGCAGCTCACAAAGGGTAGGGAACACTGAAGCTTTCTTT. Its translation is CASSSQRVGNTEAFF. The variable domain in full, completed from reference TRBV7-9 and TRBJ1-1, reads DTGVSQNPRHKITKRGQNVTFRCDPISEHNRLYWYRQTLGQGPEFLTYFQNEAQLEKSRLLSDRFSAERPKGSFSTLEIQRTEQGDSAMYLCASSSQRVGNTEAFFGQGTRLTVV.

The table lists this clone with a count of one. The rearrangement joins TRBV7-9 to TRBJ2-1; 14 nucleotides line up with TRBD2. After removal of 0 bases from V and 3 bases from J, the junction contained 4 bases not matched to a gene. Germline CDR1 and CDR2: SEHNR and FQNEAQ (reference sequence). There are 18 residues in the CDR3. The CDR3 loop is CASSLAIGTSGGYNEQFF. DNA for the CDR3: TGTGCCAGCAGCTTAGCGATTGGGACTAGCGGGGGCTACAATGAGCAGTTCTTC. Based on the CDR3 plus reference TRBV7-9 and TRBJ2-1, the full variable domain is DTGVSQNPRHKITKRGQNVTFRCDPISEHNRLYWYRQTLGQGPEFLTYFQNEAQLEKSRLLSDRFSAERPKGSFSTLEIQRTEQGDSAMYLCASSLAIGTSGGYNEQFFGPGTRLTVL.

The chain couples TRBV28 to TRBJ2-7; the D is unclear. The CDR3 spans 14 residues. The V end lost 2 bases, the J end lost 3 bases, and 11 bases lay between the germline ends. Per germline, CDR1 MDHEN and CDR2 SYDVKM. CDR3 in DNA: TGTGCCAGCAGTTTAAGCTCCACCCTCTACGAGCAGTACTTC. Translating it yields CASSLSSTLYEQYF. The variable domain in full, with the rest retrieved from reference TRBV28 and TRBJ2-7, is DVKVTQSSRYLVKRTGEKVFLECVQDMDHENMFWYRQDPGLGLRLIYFSYDVKMKEKGDIPEGYSVSREKKERFSLILESASTNQTSMYLCASSLSSTLYEQYFGPGTRLTVT.

The chain combines TRBV28 with TRBJ2-7; 7 bases agree with TRBD2. Trimming removed 6 bases from V and 5 bases from J; junction bases left unmatched: 10. This CDR3 spans 14 amino acids. Looked up from germline, CDR1 is MDHEN and CDR2 is SYDVKM. Here the CDR3 DNA reads TGTGCCAGCAGCTCGGGGCGGGAGTACCACGAGCAGTACTTC. It encodes CASSSGREYHEQYF. Full variable domain (outside the CDR3, taken from reference TRBV28 and TRBJ2-7): DVKVTQSSRYLVKRTGEKVFLECVQDMDHENMFWYRQDPGLGLRLIYFSYDVKMKEKGDIPEGYSVSREKKERFSLILESASTNQTSMYLCASSSGREYHEQYFGPGTRLTVT.

The chain uses TRBV20-1 and TRBJ2-5; either TRBD1 or TRBD2 may fit D (5 bases each). V was shortened by 5 bases and J by 7 bases, with 11 bases between the two germline ends. The CDR3 has 11 residues. In germline, CDR1 is DFQATT, CDR2 SNEGSKA (reference sequence). DNA of the CDR3: TGCAGTGCTCCCCGGGGCGGGACCCAGTACTTC. Amino acid sequence: CSAPRGGTQYF.